The 21 T cell receptor beta chains below were found in one sample sequenced in a study of vaccination effects on CD4 cells after COVID-19. Their antigens are not known. Method: immunoSEQ multiplex PCR; TCRdb's copy keeps in-frame clones and lacks some. The sample records around 46,000 clones, around 70% being singletons. Culturing for 10 days preceded CD4+ T cell isolation. Each participant was given two doses of one vaccine (BNT162b2 or mRNA-1273). Sequences were derived from CD4+ T cells from PBMCs cultured without peptide, sampled after COVID-19 vaccination. The receptor set was obtained from a human donor who received a COVID-19 vaccine.

Written as DNA, the CDR3 is TGTGCCACCAGTGATTCCCCCACCGGTCAAGAGACCCAGTACTTC. Its protein product is CATSDSPTGQETQYF. This chain connects TRBV24-1 to TRBJ2-5, with D hard to call. This CDR3 is 15 amino acids long. The V and J ends lost 2 bases and 2 bases respectively, with 11 bases between them. Looked up from germline, CDR1 is KGHDR and CDR2 is SFDVKD.

This clone was detected only a few times. The rearrangement links TRBV5-1 to TRBJ2-7; D uncertain. CDR1 is SGHRS, CDR2 YFSETQ, per germline. CDR3 length: 12 residues. Trimming pared 0 bases from V and 4 bases from J, leaving 5 bases between. In DNA form, the CDR3 reads TGCGCCAGCAGCTTGGACCAGTACGAGCAGTACTTC. Its protein is CASSLDQYEQYF.

The genes are TRBV4-1 and TRBJ1-6; TRBD1 agrees at 9 bases. J was trimmed by 10 bases and V by 0 bases; bases with no gene match: 10. This CDR3 has 17 residues. The germline V gene has CDR1 MGHRA and CDR2 YSYEKL. DNA of the CDR3: TGCGCCAGCAGCCAAGAACGCGGGGGACAGGGCCGGTCACCCCTCCACTTT. Translation gives CASSQERGGQGRSPLHF.

Details on this clone: A read error may account for a junction end that differs from germline. This chain joins TRBV7-9 and TRBJ2-7; perhaps D is TRBD1 or TRBD2 (5 bases each). This CDR3 comprises 12 residues. Germline CDR1 is SEHNR and CDR2 is FQNEAQ (reference sequence). CDR3 DNA sequence: TGTGCCAGCAGCCGGGACGGATTCGACCCCTTTTTC. This gives the protein CASSRDGFDPFF.

The rearrangement uses TRBV6-5 and TRBJ2-7, with 10 positions matching TRBD1. CDR1 and CDR2 from the germline V gene are MNHEY and SVGAGI. The CDR3 length is 14 residues. V was pared by 2 bases and J by 3 bases, with 1 base of the junction left unmatched. This CDR3 reads CASSYRDRGYEQYF. The CDR3 DNA reads TGTGCCAGCAGTTACCGGGACAGGGGCTACGAGCAGTACTTC.

The chain recombines TRBV5-6 with TRBJ2-7, with D tentatively TRBD1 (6 bases). CDR3 length equals 14 residues. The germline gives CDR1 SGHDT, CDR2 YYEEEE. Trimming took 7 bases from V and 2 from J, leaving 16 bases between them. The CDR3 bases are TGTGCCAGCGGCACAGGGCAACGGACCTACGAGCAGTACTTC. It encodes CASGTGQRTYEQYF.

This clone has more than one count but fewer than ten. V usage is TRBV14 and J usage is TRBJ1-2; 8 nucleotides agree with TRBD1. This CDR3 comprises 15 residues. The germline gives CDR1 SGHDN, CDR2 FVKESK. Trimming removed 1 base from V and 5 bases from J; junction bases left unmatched: 6. The CDR3 spells CASSQGTGGRYGYTF. The CDR3 DNA sequence: TGTGCCAGCAGCCAAGGCACAGGGGGAAGATATGGCTACACCTTC.

This clone has just a few counts. The chain couples TRBV5-1 to TRBJ1-2; possibly TRBD1 for D (5 bases). With 0 bases removed from V and 5 bases from J, the gap between germline ends came to 8 bases. Germline V gives CDR1 SGHRS, CDR2 YFSETQ. There are 13 residues in the CDR3. DNA of the CDR3: TGCGCCAGCAGCTTGGTGGCAGGGTATGGCTACACCTTC. Translated: CASSLVAGYGYTF.

The rearrangement links TRBV5-4 to TRBJ1-2; perhaps TRBD1 as D (5 bases). Trimming took off 1 base at V and 3 bases at J, with 19 bases between the two ends. The CDR3 runs to 17 residues. CDR1 is SGHNT and CDR2 is YYREEE in the germline V gene (reference sequence). The CDR3 is CASSLSDRDVGHYGYTF. The DNA of the CDR3 is TGTGCCAGCAGCTTGAGCGACCGGGACGTCGGACACTATGGCTACACCTTC.

This clone was picked up a small number of times. The genes are TRBV6-5 and TRBJ1-2; 7 bases align to TRBD1. The CDR3 sequence is 15 residues long. Germline loops: CDR1 MNHEY, CDR2 SVGAGI. After removal of 8 bases from V and 6 bases from J, the junction contained 15 bases not matched to a gene. The chain's CDR3 is CASVETGLIFNGYTF. DNA for the CDR3: TGTGCCAGCGTGGAGACAGGGCTGATCTTTAATGGCTACACCTTC.

This clone was seen a few times. This chain links TRBV19 with TRBJ1-3, with TRBD1 as a possible D gene (6 bases). Germline V gives CDR1 LNHDA, CDR2 SQIVND (reference sequence). The CDR3 consists of 14 residues. The V end lost 6 bases, the J end lost 11 bases, and 20 bases lay between the germline ends. The CDR3 loop reads CASRPSGGAWAIYF. The DNA of the CDR3 is TGTGCCAGTAGACCAAGTGGGGGCGCGTGGGCCATATATTTT.

The rearrangement uses TRBV6-5 and TRBJ1-1; D might be TRBD1 (6 bases). Germline assignment: CDR1 MNHEY and CDR2 SVGAGI. This CDR3 has 13 amino acids. Trimming took 7 bases from V and 3 from J, leaving 12 bases between them. The CDR3 reads CASNLRQDTEAFF. The CDR3 DNA follows: TGTGCCAGCAACCTCAGACAGGACACTGAAGCTTTCTTT.

This clone was picked up a small number of times. V usage is TRBV12-3 or TRBV12-4 and J usage is TRBJ1-5; no reliable D call. The V and J ends lost 3 bases and 11 bases respectively, with 11 bases between them. CDR3 length equals 12 residues. The CDR3 region has the DNA TGTGCCAGCAGTTTGGATTACGGGGCCCAGCATTTT. Translation: CASSLDYGAQHF.

The V call is TRBV5-1, the J call TRBJ2-4; the D gene is possibly TRBD1 (6 bases). The CDR3 covers 16 residues. From germline, CDR1 is SGHRS and CDR2 YFSETQ. The V gene lost 2 bases and the J gene lost 0 bases, with 12 bases spanning the gap. The CDR3 sequence is CASSFGPQGAKNIQYF. DNA of the CDR3: TGCGCCAGCAGCTTTGGCCCACAGGGAGCCAAAAACATTCAGTACTTC.

V and J are TRBV7-9 and TRBJ2-1; 7 bases fit TRBD2. The trim removed 4 bases at V and 2 bases at J, leaving 14 bases unmatched. Germline V gives CDR1 SEHNR, CDR2 FQNEAQ (reference sequence). This CDR3 contains 18 residues. The DNA for the CDR3 is TGTGCCAGCAGCTCAACCATGGGCCGGGCGGGGGCCTACAATGAGCAGTTCTTC. It yields the protein CASSSTMGRAGAYNEQFF.

This clone was seen only once. The chain recombines TRBV5-4 with TRBJ1-1; tentative D call: TRBD1 (5 bases). The CDR3 has 15 amino acids. Germline V gene sequence: CDR1 SGHNT, CDR2 YYREEE (reference sequence). Trimming removed 3 bases at V and 1 base at J, with 13 bases between. The CDR3 here is CASSSPQATNTEAFF. The CDR3, as DNA: TGTGCCAGCAGCTCGCCACAGGCCACGAACACTGAAGCTTTCTTT.

The chain combines TRBV6-4 with TRBJ1-1; D not certain. V dropped 5 bases and J dropped 0 bases, with 7 bases sitting between them. CDR1 is MRHNA and CDR2 is SNTAGT in the germline V gene. CDR3 length equals 13 residues. In nucleotides, the CDR3 is TGTGCCAGCAGTCGTGGTGTGAACACTGAAGCTTTCTTT. Its protein is CASSRGVNTEAFF.

This clone was seen a few times. V gene TRBV5-8 combines with J gene TRBJ2-7; either TRBD1 or TRBD2 may fit D (5 bases each). Per germline, CDR1 SGHTS and CDR2 YDEGEE. The CDR3 is 14 amino acids. Trimming took off 4 bases at V and 0 bases at J, with 11 bases between the two ends. CDR3 DNA: TGTGCCAGCAGCCTCAGAGGGACCTCCTACGAGCAGTACTTC. This gives the protein CASSLRGTSYEQYF. The entire variable domain, with the rest obtained from reference TRBV5-8 and TRBJ2-7, is as follows: EAGVTQSPTHLIKTRGQQATLRCSPISGHTSVYWYQQALGLGLQFLLWYDEGEERNRGNFPPRFSGRQFPNYSSELNVNALELEDSALYLCASSLRGTSYEQYFGPGTRLTVT.

The rearrangement joins TRBV6-1 to TRBJ1-1; D gene unclear. Per germline, CDR1 MNHNS and CDR2 SASEGT. This CDR3 is built from 13 residues. V lost 3 bases and J lost 2, with 7 bases in between. The CDR3 DNA reads as TGTGCCAGCAGTGACCGGGGAAACACTGAAGCTTTCTTT. It yields the protein CASSDRGNTEAFF.

The J gene is TRBJ1-5, the V gene TRBV6-1; TRBD1 matches 8 bases. V lost 1 base, J lost 4 bases, and 3 bases stayed unmatched. Germline CDR1 and CDR2: MNHNS and SASEGT. This CDR3 comprises 15 residues. CDR3 nucleotide sequence: TGTGCCAGCAGTGAAGGCGGGACAGGTAATCAGCCCCAGCATTTT. It yields the protein CASSEGGTGNQPQHF.

The chain joins TRBV5-6 to TRBJ2-7; a possible D gene is TRBD2 (5 bases). Trimming stripped 4 bases from V and 6 bases from J, with 23 bases between. Germline V gene sequence: CDR1 SGHDT, CDR2 YYEEEE. This CDR3 is built from 16 residues. As DNA, the CDR3 is TGTGCCAGCAGCCCACCCCCGGCCGGGATAGTTTCCGAGCAGTACTTC. Encoded protein: CASSPPPAGIVSEQYF.